The T cell receptor (beta chain) described here comes from a study of response to subunit inactivated influenza vaccine. Study conclusions and caveats: There was a suggestion from the authors that each seasonal influenza vaccination recruits few new T cells.

The CDR3 runs to 14 residues. V lost 1 base and J lost 1, with 7 bases in between. Germline V CDR1 and CDR2: DFQATT, SNEGSKA (reference sequence). TCRdb reprocessed the RT-PCR reads via MiXCR and lists one record per CDR3 protein. The data contain hundreds of thousands of distinct CDR3 sequences, 16% of them seen just once; the ten biggest clones take up roughly 3%. This clonotype has a handful of counts. Its antigen is currently unknown. The rearrangement uses TRBV20-1 and TRBJ2-2; D may be TRBD2 (6 bases). The sample was CD4+ T cells sorted from PBMCs, taken around 25 months after vaccination. The receptor was isolated from a man in his fifties or sixties who received an inactivated influenza vaccine. CDR3 sequence: CSARVGGNTGELFF. The CDR3 DNA sequence: TGCAGTGCTAGAGTGGGAGGGAACACCGGGGAGCTGTTTTTT.